This T cell receptor beta chain was recovered during a study of blood T cell repertoires in COVID-19 (dated by TCRdb to about 2020). General notes on the study: Samples from collaborators originated in the United States, Italy and Spain and spanned both the acute and convalescent phases of COVID-19. The material from the prospective study consisted of cDNA or gDNA derived from T cells, B-cell-depleted T cells, or PBMCs. Deeply sampled blood TCRbeta repertoires from subjects exposed to, actively infected with, or recovered from COVID-19 were included in the dataset. The repertoires were released in a freely available public database intended as a resource for research on the immune response to SARS-CoV-2. Samples were obtained from the ongoing ImmuneRACE study (first 160 participants) and from some 1,300 subjects provided by 6 global collaborators. A de-identified subject ID, COVID-19 status, age in years and sex were almost always included in the sample metadata. Where available, HLA class I and class II types were taken from metadata supplied by the sample provider and were not determined by assay-based typing. Beyond this particular receptor, the publication reports: The amount of clinical and demographic metadata varied by source and participant and was provided uncurated.

As to this clone: Its antigen remains unidentified. No much larger clone exists at a distance of one base, and base qualities are not known.

TCRbeta CDR3 regions were amplified from genomic DNA by means of the immunoSEQ Assay, a bias-controlled multiplex PCR. Turning to the authors' computational methods: The number of nucleated cells in each sample was estimated by amplification of reference gene primers within the assay. To quantify the absolute abundance of each unique TCRbeta CDR3 rearrangement, sequence reads were collapsed and filtered. For each sample, productive Simpson clonality was calculated as the square root of Simpson's diversity index across productive rearrangements. As stored in TCRdb, this immuneACCESS dataset retains in-frame rearrangements with V and J assigned. A fraction of the clones does not appear; measured against another copy, unresolved V genes explain less than half of the discrepancy, and the remainder lacks a known reason. The DNA gave D and trimming, while V, J and clone size come from that table. Recorded for this sample are a few hundred thousand clones; about nine tenths of them occurred a single time. The biggest ten clones account for 1.5% to 2% of the sample.

Participants in the prospective study were enrolled through a virtual design, were aged roughly 18 to 90 years, and lived in fewer than 30 United States geographic areas. In the prospective study, cohorts were assigned on the basis of participant-reported clinical history obtained from a screening survey and a study questionnaire. Recovered participants in ImmuneRACE Cohort 3 were defined as having two consecutive negative NP/OP PCR tests, clearance from a healthcare professional, or resolution of symptoms. In the prospective study, mobile phlebotomists collected whole blood, serum and a nasopharyngeal or oropharyngeal swab from each participant. Additional blood draws and questionnaires over an approximately 2-month period could optionally be provided by prospective study participants. Prospective study blood samples were shipped either frozen or at room temperature before DNA extraction. What was sequenced was PBMCs or T cells enriched from blood (not recorded which). The sequence derives from a man aged 35 to 55 who had recovered from COVID-19.

The base sequence is TGTGCCAGCAGTGCCGGAGACAGGGCGGCCGGGGAGCTGTTTTTT. The encoded protein is CASSAGDRAAGELFF. The chain joins TRBV6-4 to TRBJ2-2; TRBD1 agrees with 7 junctional bases. V ends up 4 bases short and J 6 bases short, with an unmatched junction base count of 8. The CDR3 covers 15 residues, taking in both the cysteine and the phenylalanine. Only the CDR3 part of the read is kept: 45 bases, read in frame from the first base. The germline V gene provides CDR1 MRHNA and CDR2 SNTAGT.